Sequencing of this T cell receptor (beta chain) was carried out in a study of T cells in Graves' hyperthyroidism and ophthalmopathy. Overall study results and limits: Ophthalmopathy onset followed model prediction by a median approximately 7 months. Separating ophthalmopathy from stable hyperthyroidism was achieved by a 13 V-J model. Blood also held most thyroid clonotypes expanded beyond 0.001.

The CDR3 runs to 14 residues. V lost 1 base to trimming and J lost 5 bases, with 12 bases between them. The V gene's germline CDR1 is LGHDT and CDR2 YNNKEL (reference sequence). With respect to this clonotype: Antigen: not known.

Absent ophthalmopathy progression within 18 months defined stable Graves' hyperthyroidism. RNA transcripts yielded amplified TCR beta CDR3 regions. RT-PCR in the first round (using the HTBI primer set) targeted the TCR CDR3. TCRdb fed the multiplex PCR reads into MiXCR, producing one record per CDR3 protein. The top ten clones hold roughly a tenth of a sample with hundreds of thousands of distinct CDR3 sequences, about 15% of them seen once. The receptor was isolated from a woman under 30 with Graves' hyperthyroidism. The sequenced sample consisted of blood. This sequence joins TRBV3-1 and TRBJ2-7, with unresolved D. The CDR3 sequence: CASSQVFSHDEQYF. In DNA form, the CDR3 reads TGTGCCAGCAGCCAAGTGTTCTCTCACGACGAGCAGTACTTC.